A few counts support the clone carrying this TCR beta chain. Its antigen is undetermined. None of the donors, who were healthy HIV-negative adults, had recently had acute infections or vaccinations. These data originate in a study of shared clonotypes between healthy human individuals. Study-wide findings and caveats: Investigators expected sequencing depth to affect clonotype sharing among donors.

Every subset had its genomic DNA shared out evenly among several immunoSEQ plates. Libraries were prepared by immunoSEQ multiplex PCR; TCRdb keeps only in-frame clonotypes and omits some of them. Here the sample spans 490,000 or so clones, less than 80% being singletons. The origin of this receptor is a woman in her thirties or forties in good health. Some clones in this sample may be carry-over from other donors' samples. Sequenced material: PBMCs.

CDR3 nucleotide sequence: TGTGCCAGCCGGACGGGAAACACTGAAGCTTTCTTT. It codes for CASRTGNTEAFF. The genes are TRBV27 and TRBJ1-1; D unclear. V shed 8 bases and J shed 2 bases, with 9 bases lying between them. The CDR3 runs 12 residues. Looked up from germline, CDR1 is MNHEY and CDR2 is SMNVEV (reference sequence).